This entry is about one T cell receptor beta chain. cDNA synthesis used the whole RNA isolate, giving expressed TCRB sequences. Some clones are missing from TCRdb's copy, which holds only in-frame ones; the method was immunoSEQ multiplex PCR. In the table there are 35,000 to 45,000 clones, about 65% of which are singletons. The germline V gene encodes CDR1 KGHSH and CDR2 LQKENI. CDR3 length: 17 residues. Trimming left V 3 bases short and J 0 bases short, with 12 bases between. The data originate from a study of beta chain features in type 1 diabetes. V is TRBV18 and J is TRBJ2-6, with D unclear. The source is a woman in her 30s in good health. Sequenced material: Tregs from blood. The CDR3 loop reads CASSPLTVNSGANVLTF. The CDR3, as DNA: TGTGCCAGCTCACCCCTAACGGTGAACTCTGGGGCCAACGTCCTGACTTTC.